The 8 T cell receptor beta chains reported below all come from one sample, sequenced in a study of molecular identifiers for immune sequencing clone quantification. TCRdb re-analysed the PCR reads in MiXCR, keeping a single row per CDR3 protein. The top ten clones hold around 0.84% of a sample with about half a million distinct CDR3 sequences, about 21% of them seen once. Sequencing used naive CD8+ T cells from blood, with Jurkat cell RNA spiked in. Subset defined: FACS-sorted CD8+CD4-CCR7+CD45RA+ naive T cells. These receptor sequences come from a human donor in good health. Some libraries in this study had Jurkat cell RNA spiked in.

V is TRBV3-1 and J is TRBJ2-1, with TRBD1 identical over 7 bases. Germline V gives CDR1 LGHDT, CDR2 YNNKEL (reference sequence). Losses at the gene ends were 3 bases for V and 5 bases for J; bases not matched to a gene: 7. The CDR3 consists of 15 residues. In nucleotides, the CDR3 is TGTGCCAGCAGCCATGGAATCGGGACAGACAATGAGCAGTTCTTC. This codes for CASSHGIGTDNEQFF.

A word on this clonotype: A clone one base away is much larger, so this may be a read error. The chain couples TRBV28 to TRBJ2-3; a weak D match, TRBD2 (6 bases). The germline gives CDR1 MDHEN, CDR2 SYDVKM. The ends were cut back, 8 bases at V and 1 base at J, with 16 bases in the middle. This CDR3 has 15 amino acids. This chain's CDR3 is CASGLLREGTDTQYF. The DNA of the CDR3 is TGTGCCAGCGGGCTGTTGAGGGAGGGCACAGATACGCAGTATTTT.

This clonotype was detected ten times or more. This rearrangement joins TRBV28 to TRBJ2-5, with D possibly matching TRBD2 (5 bases). With 4 bases removed from V and 3 bases from J, the gap between germline ends came to 15 bases. The CDR3 covers 15 residues. Looked up from germline, CDR1 is MDHEN and CDR2 is SYDVKM. CDR3 DNA: TGTGCCAGCAGTTGGGGAGTCGGGGTGGAAGAGACCCAGTACTTC. Translated, it gives CASSWGVGVEETQYF.

This clonotype was seen repeatedly, ten times or more. V gene TRBV7-9 combines with J gene TRBJ2-3; D is possibly TRBD1 (5 bases). The V end lost 7 bases, the J end lost 3 bases, and 11 bases lay between the germline ends. CDR1 and CDR2 (germline): SEHNR, FQNEAQ (reference sequence). CDR3 length: 13 residues. CDR3 DNA sequence: TGTGCCAGCATGGGGCGGACGACAGATACGCAGTATTTT. It yields the protein CASMGRTTDTQYF.

This clonotype occurred many times. The chain employs TRBV5-5 and TRBJ2-3; 11 nucleotides line up with TRBD2. Germline V CDR1 and CDR2: SGHKS, YYEKEE (reference sequence). Trimming removed 4 bases from V and 2 bases from J; junction bases left unmatched: 6. The CDR3 covers 16 residues. Here the CDR3 DNA reads TGTGCCAGCAGCCCACCACTAGCGGGAGTCACAGATACGCAGTATTTT. This gives the protein CASSPPLAGVTDTQYF.

This chain joins TRBV20-1 and TRBJ2-3; a possible D gene is TRBD2 (6 bases). Germline-derived CDR1 and CDR2 are DFQATT and SNEGSKA (reference sequence). The CDR3 loop spans 13 amino acids. V was shortened by 6 bases and J by 2 bases, with 12 bases between the two germline ends. CDR3 in DNA: TGCAGTGCCGGCGGGGACGTCACAGATACGCAGTATTTT. Translation: CSAGGDVTDTQYF.

With regard to this clonotype: This may be a read error, as it is one base from a much larger clone. V gene TRBV5-3 combines with J gene TRBJ1-6; D is uncertain. TRBV5-3 is classed as an ORF, of uncertain function. There are 14 residues in the CDR3. The CDR3 loop reads CASSLDGGNPPLHF. CDR3 nucleotide sequence: TGTGCCAGCAGCTTGGACGGAGGAAATCCACCCCTCCACTTT.

On this clonotype: A read error may explain this, as a much larger clone is one base away. The genes are TRBV6-6 and TRBJ2-7; weak D call: TRBD1 (5 bases). Germline V gene sequence: CDR1 MNHNY, CDR2 SVGAGI (reference sequence). The CDR3 has 14 residues. The CDR3 loop reads CASSYSTEIYGQYF. The CDR3 coding sequence is TGTGCCAGCAGTTACTCGACAGAAATCTACGGGCAGTACTTC.